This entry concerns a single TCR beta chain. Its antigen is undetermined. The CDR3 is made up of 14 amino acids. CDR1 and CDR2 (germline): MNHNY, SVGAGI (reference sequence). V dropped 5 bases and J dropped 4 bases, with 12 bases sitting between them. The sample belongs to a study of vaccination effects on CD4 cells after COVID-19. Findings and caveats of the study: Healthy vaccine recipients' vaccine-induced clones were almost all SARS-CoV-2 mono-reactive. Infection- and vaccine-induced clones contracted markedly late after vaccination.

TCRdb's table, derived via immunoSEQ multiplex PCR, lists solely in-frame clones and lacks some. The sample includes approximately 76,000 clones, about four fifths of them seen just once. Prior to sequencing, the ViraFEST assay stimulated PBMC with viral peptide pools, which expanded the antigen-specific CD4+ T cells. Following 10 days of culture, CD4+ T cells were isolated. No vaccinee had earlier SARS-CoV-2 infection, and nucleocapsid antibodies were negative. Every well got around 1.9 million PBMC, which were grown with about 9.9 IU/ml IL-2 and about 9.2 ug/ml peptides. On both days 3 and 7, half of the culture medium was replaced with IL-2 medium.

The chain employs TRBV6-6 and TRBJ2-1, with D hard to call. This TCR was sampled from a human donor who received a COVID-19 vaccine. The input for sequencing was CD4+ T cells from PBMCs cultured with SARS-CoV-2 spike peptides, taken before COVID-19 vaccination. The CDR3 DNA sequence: TGTGCCAGCAGTCGCCCTGAGAATTACAATGAGCAGTTCTTC. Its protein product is CASSRPENYNEQFF.